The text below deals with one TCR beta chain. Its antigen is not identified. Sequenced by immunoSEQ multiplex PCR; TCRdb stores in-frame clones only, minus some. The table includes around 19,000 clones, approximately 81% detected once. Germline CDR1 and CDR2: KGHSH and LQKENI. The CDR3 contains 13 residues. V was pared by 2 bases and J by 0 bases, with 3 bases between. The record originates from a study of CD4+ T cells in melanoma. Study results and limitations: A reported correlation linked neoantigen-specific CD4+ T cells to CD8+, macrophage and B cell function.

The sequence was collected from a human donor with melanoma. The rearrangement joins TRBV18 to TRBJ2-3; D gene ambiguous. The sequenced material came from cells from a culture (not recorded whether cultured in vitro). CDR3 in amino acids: CASSPSSTDTQYF. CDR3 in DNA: TGTGCCAGCTCACCATCTAGCACAGATACGCAGTATTTT.